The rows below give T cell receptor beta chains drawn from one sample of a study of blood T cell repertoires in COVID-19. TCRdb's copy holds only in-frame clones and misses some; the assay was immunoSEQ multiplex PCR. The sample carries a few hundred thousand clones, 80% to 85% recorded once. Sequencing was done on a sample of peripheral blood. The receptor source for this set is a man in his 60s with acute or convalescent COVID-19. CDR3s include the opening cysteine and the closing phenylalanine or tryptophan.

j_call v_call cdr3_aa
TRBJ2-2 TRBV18 CASSVYTGELFF
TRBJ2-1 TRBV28 CASTNTIAGMRFF
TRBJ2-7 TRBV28 CASSFRRQGSYEQYF
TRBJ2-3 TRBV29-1 CSAWTGASTDTQYF
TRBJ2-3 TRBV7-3 CASSLGRQGGTDTQYF
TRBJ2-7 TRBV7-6 CASSPTTGVYEQYF
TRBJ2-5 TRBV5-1 CASSTPYETQYF
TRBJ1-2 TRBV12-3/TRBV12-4 CASKLQGALGYTF
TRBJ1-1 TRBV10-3 CAISDPFDRATEAFF
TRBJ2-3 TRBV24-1 CATSGGVGRDTQYF
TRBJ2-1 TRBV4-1 CASSQIFGFGYNEQFF
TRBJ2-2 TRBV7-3 CASSESTGELFF
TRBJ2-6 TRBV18 CASSEDSGANVLTF
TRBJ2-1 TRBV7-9 CASSLGTSGSYNEQFF
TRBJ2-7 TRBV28 CASSFPGISSYEQYF
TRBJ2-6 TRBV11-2 CASSYAGGSGANVLTF
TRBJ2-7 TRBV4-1 CASSPRPGLAGAYEQYF
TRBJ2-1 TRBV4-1 CASSQGGLSGGPSNEQFF
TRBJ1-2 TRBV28 CASSLSHYGYTF
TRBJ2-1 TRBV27 CASTLVGGSVAGRNEQFF
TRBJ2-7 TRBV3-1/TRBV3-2 CASSPLGGQGTYEQYF
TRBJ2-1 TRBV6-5 CASSKRGSGGYEQFF
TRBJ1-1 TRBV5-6 CASSSWGDTEAFF